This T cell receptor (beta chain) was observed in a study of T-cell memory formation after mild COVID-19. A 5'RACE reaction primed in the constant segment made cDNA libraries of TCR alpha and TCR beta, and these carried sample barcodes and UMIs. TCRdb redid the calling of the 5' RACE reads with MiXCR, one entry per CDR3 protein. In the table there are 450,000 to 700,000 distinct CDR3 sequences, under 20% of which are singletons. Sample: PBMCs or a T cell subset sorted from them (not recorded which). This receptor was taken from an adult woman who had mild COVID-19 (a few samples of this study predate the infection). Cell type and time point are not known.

The CDR3 bases are TGCAGCGTTACTGACAGGAGCATAAACACTGAAGCTTTCTTT. This codes for CSVTDRSINTEAFF. The chain recombines TRBV29-1 with TRBJ1-1; a possible D gene is TRBD1 (6 bases). The V end lost 5 bases, the J end lost 2 bases, and 15 bases lay between the germline ends. Germline V gene data show CDR1 as SQVTM and CDR2 as ANQGSEA. CDR3 length: 14 amino acids.